This T cell receptor (beta chain) derives from a study of identifying expanded T cells in peripheral blood. Study-wide findings and caveats: Approximately two-week clone count variance significantly increased as total template count grew.

There are 15 residues in the CDR3. Per germline, CDR1 MGHDK and CDR2 SYGVNS. V lost 3 bases and J 9 bases, leaving 15 bases between the germline ends. Collection occurred without any documented infections or immune events in donors. On this clone itself: Its specificity is not known.

Sequencing used immunoSEQ multiplex PCR; TCRdb keeps in-frame clones, though not all of them. The table lists approximately 110,000 clones, roughly 91% of them singletons, with about 15% in the top ten. The chain employs TRBV25-1 and TRBJ1-6; D gene uncertain. The receptor was derived from a person aged 18 to 70 in good health. Source material: blood. The CDR3 is CASSEGFGVGSPLHF. In nucleotides, the CDR3 is TGTGCCAGCAGTGAGGGCTTTGGGGTTGGTTCACCCCTCCACTTT.